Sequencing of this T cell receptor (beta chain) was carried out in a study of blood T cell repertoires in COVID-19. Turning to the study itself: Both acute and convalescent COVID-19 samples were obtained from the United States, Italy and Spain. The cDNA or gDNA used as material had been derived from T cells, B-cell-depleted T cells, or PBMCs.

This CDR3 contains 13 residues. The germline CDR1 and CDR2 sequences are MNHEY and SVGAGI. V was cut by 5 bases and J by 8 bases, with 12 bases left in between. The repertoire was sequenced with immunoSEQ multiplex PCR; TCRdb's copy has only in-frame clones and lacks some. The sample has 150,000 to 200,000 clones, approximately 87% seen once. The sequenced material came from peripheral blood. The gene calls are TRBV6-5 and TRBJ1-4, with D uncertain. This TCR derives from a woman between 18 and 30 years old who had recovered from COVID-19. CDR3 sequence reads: CASSLRFREKLFF. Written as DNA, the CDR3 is TGTGCCAGCAGTCTTAGATTTCGGGAAAAACTGTTTTTT.